The sample holds one count of the clone carrying this TCR beta chain. The data originate from a study of cytomegalovirus exposure and HLA in healthy donors. PCR was performed using 60 Vbeta and 13 Jbeta primers. The repertoire was sequenced with immunoSEQ multiplex PCR; TCRdb's copy has only in-frame clones and lacks some. The data contain some 250,000 clones, over 80% of them singletons. This CDR3 is built from 16 residues. Germline assignment: CDR1 MGHRA and CDR2 YSYEKL. Unmatched junction bases numbered 6, after V lost 0 bases and J lost 3 bases. The chain links TRBV4-1 to TRBJ2-3; 7 bases agree with TRBD1. Sequencing was carried out using PBMCs. This clonotype was sampled from a woman between 35 and 50 years old in good health and CMV-seropositive. The CDR3 nucleotides read TGCGCCAGCAGCCAAGATTCCCCGACAGGGACAGATACGCAGTATTTT. Protein: CASSQDSPTGTDTQYF.